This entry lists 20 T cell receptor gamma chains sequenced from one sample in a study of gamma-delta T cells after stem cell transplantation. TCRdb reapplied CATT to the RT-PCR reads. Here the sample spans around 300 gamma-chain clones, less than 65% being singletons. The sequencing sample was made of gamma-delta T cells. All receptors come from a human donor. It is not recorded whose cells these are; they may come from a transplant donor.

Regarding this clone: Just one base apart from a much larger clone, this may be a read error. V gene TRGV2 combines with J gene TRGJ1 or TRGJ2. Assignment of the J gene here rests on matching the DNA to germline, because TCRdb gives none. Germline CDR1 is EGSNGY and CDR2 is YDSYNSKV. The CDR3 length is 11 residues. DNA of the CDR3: TGTGCCACCTGGGGCGGGCGAAAGAAACTCTTT. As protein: CATWGGRKKLF.

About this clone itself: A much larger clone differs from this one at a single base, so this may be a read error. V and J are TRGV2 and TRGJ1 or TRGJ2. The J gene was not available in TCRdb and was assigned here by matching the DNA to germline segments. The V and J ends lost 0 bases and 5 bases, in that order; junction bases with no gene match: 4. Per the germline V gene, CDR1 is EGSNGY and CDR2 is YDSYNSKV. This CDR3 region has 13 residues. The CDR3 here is CATWDGPNYKKLF. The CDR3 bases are TGTGCCACCTGGGACGGGCCTAATTATAAGAAACTCTTT.

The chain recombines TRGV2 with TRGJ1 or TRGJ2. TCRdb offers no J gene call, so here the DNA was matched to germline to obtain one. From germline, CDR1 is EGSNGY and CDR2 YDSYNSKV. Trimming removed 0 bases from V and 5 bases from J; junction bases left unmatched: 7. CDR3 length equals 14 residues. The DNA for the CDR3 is TGTGCCACCTGGGACGGGCGAAGTGATTATAAGAAACTCTTT. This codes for CATWDGRSDYKKLF.

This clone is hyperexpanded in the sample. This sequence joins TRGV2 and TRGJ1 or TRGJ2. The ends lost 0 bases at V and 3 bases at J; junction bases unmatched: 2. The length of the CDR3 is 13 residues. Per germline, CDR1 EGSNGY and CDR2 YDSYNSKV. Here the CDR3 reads CATWDGPYYKKLF. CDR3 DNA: TGTGCCACCTGGGACGGGCCTTATTATAAGAAACTCTTT.

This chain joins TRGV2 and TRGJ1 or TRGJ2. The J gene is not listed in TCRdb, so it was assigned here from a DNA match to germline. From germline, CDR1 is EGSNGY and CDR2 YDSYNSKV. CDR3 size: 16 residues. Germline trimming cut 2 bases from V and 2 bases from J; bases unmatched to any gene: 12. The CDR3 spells CATWDDTSCDYYKKLF. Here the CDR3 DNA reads TGTGCCACCTGGGACGACACCTCCTGCGATTATTATAAGAAACTCTTT.

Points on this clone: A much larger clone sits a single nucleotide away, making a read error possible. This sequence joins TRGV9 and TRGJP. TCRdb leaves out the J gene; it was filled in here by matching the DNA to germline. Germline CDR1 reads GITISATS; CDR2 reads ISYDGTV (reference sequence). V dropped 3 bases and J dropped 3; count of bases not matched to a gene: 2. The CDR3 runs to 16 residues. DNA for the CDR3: TGTGCCTTGTGGGAGCCGCAAGAGTTGGGCAAAAAAATCAAGGTATTT. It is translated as CALWEPQELGKKIKVF.

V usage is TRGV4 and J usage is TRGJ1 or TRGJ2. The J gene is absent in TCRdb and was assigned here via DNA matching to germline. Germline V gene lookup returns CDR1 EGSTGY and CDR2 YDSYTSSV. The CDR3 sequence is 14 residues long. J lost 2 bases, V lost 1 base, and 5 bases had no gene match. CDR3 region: CATWDGSDYYKKLF. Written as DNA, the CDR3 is TGTGCCACCTGGGATGGCTCGGATTATTATAAGAAACTCTTT.

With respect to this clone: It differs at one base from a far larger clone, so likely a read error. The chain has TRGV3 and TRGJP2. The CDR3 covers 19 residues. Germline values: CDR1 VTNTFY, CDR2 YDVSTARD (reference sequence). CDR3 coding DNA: TGTGCCACCTGGGACAGGCCGAATCGGGCCGATAGTAGTGATTGGGTCAAGACGTTT. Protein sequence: CATWDRPNRADSSDWVKTF.

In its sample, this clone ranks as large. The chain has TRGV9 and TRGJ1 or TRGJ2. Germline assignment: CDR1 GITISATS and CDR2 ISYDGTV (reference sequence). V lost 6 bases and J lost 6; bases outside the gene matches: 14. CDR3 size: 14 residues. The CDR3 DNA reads TGTGCCTTGTGGAGTAGGTGGGGAATTTATAAGAAACTCTTT. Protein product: CALWSRWGIYKKLF.

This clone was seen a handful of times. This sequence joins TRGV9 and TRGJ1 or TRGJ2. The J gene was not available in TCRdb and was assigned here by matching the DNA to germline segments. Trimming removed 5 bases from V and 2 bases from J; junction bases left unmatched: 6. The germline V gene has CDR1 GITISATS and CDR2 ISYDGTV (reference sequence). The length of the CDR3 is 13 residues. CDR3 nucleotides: TGTGCCTTGTGGGCGAGGGATTATTATAAGAAACTCTTT. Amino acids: CALWARDYYKKLF.

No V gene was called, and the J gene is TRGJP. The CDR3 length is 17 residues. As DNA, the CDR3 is TGTGCCTTGTGGGAGGTGCGGGAAGAGTTGGGCAAAAAAATCAAGGTATTT. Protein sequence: CALWEVREELGKKIKVF.

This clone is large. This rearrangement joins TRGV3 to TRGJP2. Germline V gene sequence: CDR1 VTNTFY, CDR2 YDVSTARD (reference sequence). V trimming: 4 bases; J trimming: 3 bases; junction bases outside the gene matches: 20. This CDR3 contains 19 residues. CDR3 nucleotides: TGTGCCACCTGGGAACCAAGGCACGACGTTCTCGGTAGTGATTGGATCAAGACGTTT. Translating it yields CATWEPRHDVLGSDWIKTF.

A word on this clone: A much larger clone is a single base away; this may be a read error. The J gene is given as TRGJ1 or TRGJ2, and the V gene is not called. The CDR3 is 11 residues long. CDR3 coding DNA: TGTGCCACCTGGGATAGGAATAAGAAACTCTTC. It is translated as CATWDRNKKLF.

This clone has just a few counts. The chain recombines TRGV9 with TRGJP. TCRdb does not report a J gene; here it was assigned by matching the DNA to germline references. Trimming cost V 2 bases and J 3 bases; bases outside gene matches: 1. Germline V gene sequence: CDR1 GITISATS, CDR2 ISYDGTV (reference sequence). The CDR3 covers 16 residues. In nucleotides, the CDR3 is TGTGCCTTGTGGGAGGCGCAAGAGTTGGGCAAAAAAATCAAGGTATTT. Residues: CALWEAQELGKKIKVF.

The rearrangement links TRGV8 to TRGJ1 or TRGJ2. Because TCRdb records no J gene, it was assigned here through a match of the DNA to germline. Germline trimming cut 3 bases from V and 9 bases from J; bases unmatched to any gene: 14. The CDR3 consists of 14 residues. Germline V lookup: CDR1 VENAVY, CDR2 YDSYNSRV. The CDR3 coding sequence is TGTGCCACCTGGGATCGGTATTCGAGTCGTAAGAAACTCTTT. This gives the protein CATWDRYSSRKKLF.

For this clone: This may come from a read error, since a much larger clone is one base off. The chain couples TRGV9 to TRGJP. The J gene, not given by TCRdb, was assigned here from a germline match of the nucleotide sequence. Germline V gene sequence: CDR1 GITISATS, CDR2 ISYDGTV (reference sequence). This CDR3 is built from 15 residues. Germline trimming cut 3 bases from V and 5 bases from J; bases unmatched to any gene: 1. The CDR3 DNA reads TGTGCCTTGTGGGAGAAAGAGTTGGGCAAAAAAATCAAGGTATTT. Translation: CALWEKELGKKIKVF.

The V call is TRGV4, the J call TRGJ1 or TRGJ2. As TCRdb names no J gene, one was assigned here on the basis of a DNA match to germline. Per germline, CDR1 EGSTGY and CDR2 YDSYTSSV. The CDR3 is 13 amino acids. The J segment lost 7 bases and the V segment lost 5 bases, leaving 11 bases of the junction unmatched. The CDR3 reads CATWAKVGYKKLF. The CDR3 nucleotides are TGTGCCACCTGGGCCAAGGTGGGCTATAAGAAACTCTTT.

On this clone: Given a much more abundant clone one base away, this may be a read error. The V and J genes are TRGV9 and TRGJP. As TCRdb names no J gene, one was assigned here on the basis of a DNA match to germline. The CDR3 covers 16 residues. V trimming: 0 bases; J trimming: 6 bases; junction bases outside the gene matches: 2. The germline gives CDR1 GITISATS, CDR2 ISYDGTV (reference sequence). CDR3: CALWEVVELGKKIKVF. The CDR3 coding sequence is TGTGCCTTGTGGGAGGTGGTAGAGTTGGGCAAAAAAATCAAGGTATTT.

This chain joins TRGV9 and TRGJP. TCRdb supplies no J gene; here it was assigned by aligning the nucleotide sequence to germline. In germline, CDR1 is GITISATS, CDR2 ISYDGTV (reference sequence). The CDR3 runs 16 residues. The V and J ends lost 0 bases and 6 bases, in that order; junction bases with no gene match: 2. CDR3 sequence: CALWEVLELGKKIKVF. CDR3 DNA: TGTGCCTTGTGGGAGGTGTTAGAGTTGGGCAAAAAAATCAAGGTATTT.

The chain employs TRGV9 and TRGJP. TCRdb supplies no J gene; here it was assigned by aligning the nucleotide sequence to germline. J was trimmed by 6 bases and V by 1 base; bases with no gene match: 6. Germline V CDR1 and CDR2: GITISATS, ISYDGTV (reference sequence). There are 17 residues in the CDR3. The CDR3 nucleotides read TGTGCCTTGTGGGAGGTTCTAACAGAGTTGGGCAAAAAAATCAAGGTATTT. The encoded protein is CALWEVLTELGKKIKVF.